This TCR beta chain was recorded in a study of blood T cell repertoires in COVID-19 (dated by TCRdb to 2019 to 2021). For the wider study: Samples from collaborators originated in the United States, Italy and Spain and spanned both the acute and convalescent phases of COVID-19. HLA class I and class II types, where available, came from metadata supplied by the sample provider rather than from assay-based typing. Subjects who had been exposed to COVID-19, were actively infected with it, or had recovered from it provided the deeply sampled blood TCRbeta repertoires that made up the dataset. The sample metadata nearly always contained a de-identified subject ID, COVID-19 status, age in years and sex. The prospective study material was composed of cDNA or gDNA derived from T cells, B-cell-depleted T cells, or PBMCs. The repertoires were released in a freely available public database intended as a resource for research on the immune response to SARS-CoV-2. The samples were drawn from two sources: the first 160 participants of the ongoing ImmuneRACE study, and 1,000 to 1,500 subjects contributed by 6 global collaborators.

In the germline V gene, CDR1 corresponds to SGHVS and CDR2 to FNYEAQ. The CDR3 starts with the cysteine, ends with the phenylalanine, and has 12 residues. CDR3 DNA is the only sequence kept; it has 36 bases, read in frame from the first base. Cut back by 4 bases and 5 bases, the V and J ends lie 8 bases apart. TCRbeta CDR3 regions were amplified from genomic DNA by means of the immunoSEQ Assay, a bias-controlled multiplex PCR. For the original study's pipeline: Nucleated cell counts per sample were estimated from amplification of reference gene primers within the assay. To quantify the absolute abundance of each unique TCRbeta CDR3 rearrangement, sequence reads were collapsed and filtered. Productive Simpson clonality was computed per sample as the square root of Simpson's diversity index over productive rearrangements. TCRdb re-hosts the immuneACCESS table, in-frame sequences only. Its copies lack some clones; in the studies checked, an unresolved V gene accounts for under half of them, and the cause for the rest is not known. The DNA was the basis for D and trimming; V, J and clone size are from that table. The sample table contains fewer than 250,000 clones; only one count was recorded for roughly 90% of them. The ten largest clones take up just over 2.5% of the sample.

In the prospective study, participants were about 18 to 95 years old, resided in approximately 22 geographic areas of the United States, and were enrolled through a virtual design. To assign participants to cohorts, the prospective study relied on clinical history that participants themselves reported in a screening survey and a study questionnaire. In the prospective study, whole blood, serum and a nasopharyngeal or oropharyngeal swab were collected from each participant by mobile phlebotomists. Additional blood draws and questionnaires over a 2-month period could optionally be provided by prospective study participants. Blood samples from the prospective study were shipped frozen or at room temperature prior to DNA extraction. Notes on this clone: The antigen it recognizes is unknown. One base away there is no much larger clone; base qualities are not given.

Study-wide findings and limitations: The amount of clinical and demographic metadata varied by source and participant and was provided uncurated.

The receptor was derived from a woman under 40 with acute COVID-19. Source material: PBMCs or T cells enriched from blood (not recorded which). The chain links TRBV7-6 with TRBJ1-2; the D gene is not confidently resolved. The sequence in DNA is TGTGCCAGCAGCTCCGAGGGATATGGCTACACCTTC. It codes for CASSSEGYGYTF. Reference TRBV7-6 and TRBJ1-2 genes cover what lies past the CDR3, so the full variable domain is GAGVSQSPRYKVTKRGQDVALRCDPISGHVSLYWYRQALGQGPEFLTYFNYEAQQDKSGLPNDRFSAERPEGSISTLTIQRTEQRDSAMYRCASSSEGYGYTFGSGTRLTVV.